The following is a T cell receptor (beta chain) sequence with its context. This entry is derived from a study of Graves' ophthalmopathy and Graves' hyperthyroidism. For the study at large: Peripheral blood sampling occurred at initial diagnosis, before any treatment.

Amplification targeted the TCR beta CDR3 regions, with RNA transcripts as the source material. The authors performed first-round RT-PCR with HTBI primers and then a second-round multiplex PCR. From the multiplex PCR reads, TCRdb called clonotypes with MiXCR, one entry per CDR3 protein. Of 360,000 or so distinct CDR3 sequences in the sample, approximately 16% were seen once. This sequence originates from a woman aged 18-29 years with Graves' ophthalmopathy. Sequences were obtained from peripheral blood.

CDR3 sequence: CASSYSKNWREAFF. DNA of the CDR3: TGTGCCAGCAGTTACTCCAAAAACTGGCGTGAAGCTTTCTTT. The rearrangement uses TRBV6-5 and TRBJ1-1; D is unclear. CDR3 length: 14 residues. Trimming left V 0 bases short and J 7 bases short, with 12 bases between. CDR1 is MNHEY, CDR2 SVGAGI, per germline.